This T cell receptor (beta chain) was sequenced during a study of spatial heterogeneity in lung cancer (dated by TCRdb to about 2019). Broadly, across the study: Beta-chain transcripts were consistently detected in greater numbers than alpha-chain transcripts, which likely reflects a higher abundance of beta-chain transcripts. In non-small cell lung cancer, the study made a quantitative comparison of TCR alpha and beta repertoires among multiple tumor regions, matched nontumor lung and blood. At surgery, about 210 tumor regions, 64 matched nontumor lung samples and more than 55 PBMC samples were TCR-sequenced for both alpha and beta chains. Nonsynonymous mutation counts, determined by whole-exome sequencing of tumor tissue, were related to TCR repertoire features. In the raw uncorrected reads, each unique combination of TCR and UMI appeared more than ten times on average. In tumor regions, TCR transcript counts showed a strong correlation with a T cell transcriptional module score derived from matched bulk RNA-seq.

Taken with the paper, the label for time point translates to: sample taken at primary tumor resection. Samples were obtained from over 70 patients with early-stage, untreated non-small cell lung cancer from the lung TRACERx cohort. For TCR sequencing, whole RNA was extracted from tumor and nontumor lung tissue, or from cryopreserved PBMC samples, and no cell sorting was done. Only patients with enough RNA available from two or more tumor regions were chosen for TCR sequencing. Before selection, tumor and adjacent nontumor lung specimens were reviewed by a lung pathologist. Results the study describes overall, beyond this receptor: The count of ubiquitous expanded TCRs correlated with the count of ubiquitous nonsynonymous mutations, and the count of regional expanded TCRs correlated with the count of regional nonsynonymous mutations. The tumor nonsynonymous mutation count correlated with the number of expanded alpha and beta TCRs within the tumor. Confirming at a functional level the hypothesis that regional TCRs recognize regional mutations was considered to require additional single-cell paired TCR alpha and beta sequencing. TCR-seq coverage of tumor T cells was estimated to be only 7% to 7.5% for alpha chains and around 13% for beta chains.

Library preparation employed 5' RACE. Sequencing was performed on a NextSeq 500. The TCR library protocol attached a unique molecular identifier to each TCR cDNA molecule to allow correction of PCR and sequencing errors. In the authors' own workflow: Decombinator tools were used for TCR identification, UMI-based error correction and CDR3 extraction. TCRs above a frequency of 2 per 1,000, corresponding to the top 1% of the tumor frequency distribution, were defined as expanded. Expanded tumor TCRs were classed as regional if statistically deemed absent (corrected P<0.05) from at least one tumor region, otherwise ubiquitous. Renyi diversity was computed with the R vegan package after each repertoire had been subsampled 100 times to 5,000 TCRs. CDR3 similarity networks were built from amino acid triplet string-kernel similarity, with CDR3s being connected when pairwise similarity was above 0.82. TCRdb cleaned the public reads at Q25 with fastp, built clones with MiXCR and kept in-frame beta chains. Each CDR3 protein appears once, grouped with its most common genes and DNA. These V and J calls derive from TCRdb rather than the authors' analysis. In all, the sample holds about 19,000 distinct CDR3 sequences, and 8.5% to 10% of those were seen once. The ten largest make up about 22% of the sample.

In this sample, this clonotype turned up many times. Its specific antigen is unknown. There are no base qualities to consult, and no much larger clone falls within one base. This beta chain is a stray sequence in a library constructed for alpha chains; its clone size is not meaningful. Inclusive of the bounding cysteine and phenylalanine, the CDR3 is 14 residues long. The entry retains the CDR3 DNA only, 42 bases that are in frame from base 1. The junction carries 12 bases between V and J, which are trimmed by 1 base and 8 bases respectively. The CDR1 and CDR2 encoded by the germline V gene are SGHVS and FNYEAQ.

The sequence was obtained from a female donor with early-stage non-small cell lung cancer. The chain couples TRBV7-6 to TRBJ2-1; 6 matching bases give a weak D call of TRBD2. This specimen consisted of lung tumor tissue, obtained at surgery. The CDR3 has the sequence CASSLGTLAYEQFF. The DNA is TGTGCCAGCAGCTTAGGGACCCTAGCGTATGAGCAGTTCTTC.